This TCR beta chain was documented in a study of OX40 agonist ivuxolimab in advanced cancers. Across the whole study: Patients received the agonistic anti-OX40 (CD134) antibody ivuxolimab.

Assay used: immunoSEQ multiplex PCR; TCRdb lists only in-frame clones, some missing. The table has about 81,000 clones, approximately 94% seen once. Trimming cost V 1 base and J 2 bases, with 1 base left between them. The CDR3 sequence is 12 residues long. Per the germline V gene, CDR1 is SGHNT and CDR2 is YYREEE (reference sequence). V usage is TRBV5-4 and J usage is TRBJ1-3; no firm D call. The specimen comprised CD4+ or CD8+ T cells sorted from blood, sampled in a trial of the OX40 agonist ivuxolimab. This receptor was obtained from an adult with an advanced solid tumor such as melanoma, head and neck, liver or kidney cancer. CDR3 loop: CASSLTGNTIYF. DNA for the CDR3: TGTGCCAGCAGCTTGACTGGAAACACCATATATTTT.